These 23 T cell receptor beta chains were sequenced from one sample in a study of regulatory T cells in long-lasting Graves disease. The authors built TCR beta libraries using iRepertoire HTBI primers and Arm-PCR of CDR3 regions. TCRdb passed the multiplex PCR reads through MiXCR, listing each CDR3 protein once. This table has over 650,000 distinct CDR3 sequences, about 30% appearing once. As for time point: persistent/refractory GD, antithyroid drugs over 5 years with positive TRAb. TCR sequences were obtained from RNA taken from PBMCs. The specimen was peripheral blood mononuclear cells (PBMCs), collected when the disease was refractory, from a patient treated with antithyroid drugs. These receptor sequences come from a female donor with Graves disease.

This clonotype showed up many times. This chain links TRBV28 with TRBJ1-2, with TRBD1 as a possible D gene (6 bases). Germline lookup yields CDR1 MDHEN and CDR2 SYDVKM. The V gene lost 5 bases and the J gene lost 2 bases, with 15 bases spanning the gap. This CDR3 has 15 amino acids. CDR3 sequence: CASSLGGGRNYGYTF. The CDR3 bases are TGTGCCAGCAGTCTTGGGGGGGGGCGAAACTATGGCTACACCTTC.

The sample holds many counts of this clonotype. The V gene is TRBV11-2, the J gene TRBJ1-1; D is possibly TRBD1 (6 bases). Between the trimmed V and J ends, which lost 5 bases and 6 bases, there was a span of 13 bases. There are 13 residues in the CDR3. The germline V gene has CDR1 SGHAT and CDR2 FQNNGV. CDR3 loop: CASSLDSTPEAFF. CDR3 sequence (DNA): TGTGCCAGCAGCCTGGACAGTACTCCTGAAGCTTTCTTT.

This clonotype has a count of ten or more. This chain uses TRBV12-3 or TRBV12-4 with TRBJ2-5, with D perhaps matching TRBD1 (6 bases). The CDR3 is 15 residues long. V shed 0 bases and J shed 3 bases, with 11 bases lying between them. CDR3 DNA sequence: TGTGCCAGCAGTTTAGCAGGGGCAGGGGAAGAGACCCAGTACTTC. This translates into CASSLAGAGEETQYF.

This clonotype was seen more than once but under ten times. Written as DNA, the CDR3 is TGCAGTGCTAGAGATTATGACAGGGGGAGGGACACCGGGGAGCTGTTTTTT. Translating gives CSARDYDRGRDTGELFF. V and J are TRBV20-1 and TRBJ2-2; TRBD1 matches 9 bases. This CDR3 spans 17 amino acids. With V trimmed by 0 bases and J by 3 bases, 8 bases remained unmatched. Germline CDR1 reads DFQATT; CDR2 reads SNEGSKA (reference sequence).

The V call is TRBV29-1, the J call TRBJ1-2, with D maybe TRBD1 (5 bases). V lost 0 bases to trimming and J lost 6 bases, with 23 bases between them. The CDR3 extends over 17 amino acids. Germline V gene data show CDR1 as SQVTM and CDR2 as ANQGSEA. The CDR3 protein is CSVEDQPGGGDVDGYTF. Here the CDR3 DNA reads TGCAGCGTTGAAGATCAACCGGGGGGAGGGGATGTTGATGGCTACACCTTC.

This chain's CDR3 is CSARDPGQKSFAFF. Here the CDR3 DNA reads TGCAGTGCTAGAGATCCGGGACAAAAGTCTTTCGCTTTCTTT. This chain connects TRBV20-1 to TRBJ1-1, with a tentative D call TRBD1 (6 bases). Trimming took off 0 bases at V and 11 bases at J, with 19 bases between the two ends. Germline CDR1 is DFQATT and CDR2 is SNEGSKA (reference sequence). The CDR3 runs 14 residues.

This rearrangement joins TRBV11-1 to TRBJ2-1; D is perhaps TRBD2 (5 bases). CDR3 length: 17 amino acids. Germline V lookup: CDR1 SGHAT, CDR2 FQDESV (reference sequence). The germline V and J ends were trimmed by 5 bases and 4 bases, with 21 bases remaining between them. The CDR3 nucleotides are TGTGCCAGCAGCATACGTGGAGGCAGCGAGAATTACAATGAGCAGTTCTTC. Protein product: CASSIRGGSENYNEQFF. The full variable domain, with the rest looked up from reference TRBV11-1 and TRBJ2-1, is EAEVAQSPRYKITEKSQAVAFWCDPISGHATLYWYRQILGQGPELLVQFQDESVVDDSQLPKDRFSAERLKGVDSTLKIQPAELGDSAMYLCASSIRGGSENYNEQFFGPGTRLTVL.

This chain joins TRBV30 and TRBJ2-2, with D unclear. The CDR3 spans 14 residues. The germline V gene has CDR1 GTSNPN and CDR2 SVGIG (reference sequence). V was cut by 2 bases and J by 5 bases, with 12 bases left in between. CDR3 nucleotides: TGTGCCTGGAGTTGGTCTACGTTGACCGGGGAGCTGTTTTTT. Translation gives CAWSWSTLTGELFF. The full variable domain, rest sourced from reference TRBV30 and TRBJ2-2, is SQTIHQWPATLVQPVGSPLSLECTVEGTSNPNLYWYRQAAGRGLQLLFYSVGIGQISSEVPQNLSASRPQDRQFILSSKKLLLSDSGFYLCAWSWSTLTGELFFGEGSRLTVL.

This clonotype was found many times. The V gene is TRBV15, the J gene TRBJ1-2; D remains ambiguous. Per germline, CDR1 LNHNV and CDR2 YYDKDF (reference sequence). The V end lost 0 bases, the J end lost 2 bases, and 10 bases lay between the germline ends. There are 15 residues in the CDR3. CDR3 sequence: CATSREEGGNYGYTF. The CDR3 DNA reads TGTGCCACCAGCAGAGAAGAGGGCGGAAACTATGGCTACACCTTC.

The chain links TRBV11-2 to TRBJ1-5; D gene uncertain. CDR3 length: 14 residues. Germline-derived CDR1 and CDR2 are SGHAT and FQNNGV. The ends were cut back, 6 bases at V and 3 bases at J, with 12 bases in the middle. The CDR3 is CASSLDGFNQPQHF. Written as DNA, the CDR3 is TGTGCCAGCAGTCTGGACGGTTTCAATCAGCCCCAGCATTTT.

This clonotype occurred a few times. The CDR3 loop reads CASKREPQETQYF. DNA of the CDR3: TGTGCCAGCAAACGGGAACCCCAAGAGACCCAGTACTTC. The chain joins TRBV2 to TRBJ2-5; TRBD2 is a possible D gene (5 bases). The CDR3 extends over 13 amino acids. Germline CDR1 reads SNHLY; CDR2 reads FYNNEI. V was trimmed by 7 bases and J by 1 base, leaving 10 bases between them.

The gene calls are TRBV30 and TRBJ2-3; TRBD2 aligns across 7 bases. Trimming removed 1 base from V and 5 bases from J; junction bases left unmatched: 6. The germline CDR1 and CDR2 sequences are GTSNPN and SVGIG (reference sequence). The CDR3 loop spans 14 amino acids. The CDR3 bases are TGTGCCTGGAGTGGGCGGACTAGACAAGATACGCAGTATTTT. This gives the protein CAWSGRTRQDTQYF.

The CDR3 coding sequence is TGTGCCAGCAGTTTGGACGGGGTCTCTGGAAACACCATATATTTT. This codes for CASSLDGVSGNTIYF. This chain links TRBV6-5 with TRBJ1-3, with D unclear. The germline V gene has CDR1 MNHEY and CDR2 SVGAGI. The V end lost 4 bases, the J end lost 0 bases, and 10 bases lay between the germline ends. The CDR3 spans 15 residues.

The chain carries TRBV27 and TRBJ1-5; a weak D match, TRBD1 (5 bases). The CDR3 covers 14 residues. V was trimmed by 5 bases and J by 7 bases, leaving 15 bases between them. CDR1 and CDR2 (germline): MNHEY, SMNVEV (reference sequence). In nucleotides, the CDR3 is TGTGCCAGCAGTCCCGGGGGGGGACGGCAGCCCCAGCATTTT. This codes for CASSPGGGRQPQHF.

The sample holds many counts of this clonotype. The gene calls are TRBV11-2 and TRBJ1-1; 7 bases line up with TRBD1. Germline CDR1 is SGHAT and CDR2 is FQNNGV. J was trimmed by 6 bases and V by 4 bases; bases with no gene match: 8. The CDR3 has 14 amino acids. In nucleotides, the CDR3 is TGTGCCAGCAGCTCCCAAGGCAGGGGGTCTGAAGCTTTCTTT. Translated: CASSSQGRGSEAFF.

The rearrangement links TRBV3-1 to TRBJ1-5, with 8 bases aligning to TRBD1. Germline-derived CDR1 and CDR2 are LGHDT and YNNKEL (reference sequence). The CDR3 is made up of 14 amino acids. Losses at the gene ends were 4 bases for V and 5 bases for J; bases not matched to a gene: 4. The CDR3 DNA follows: TGTGCCAGCAGCCGGTCAGGGGGCGATCAGCCCCAGCATTTT. Its protein is CASSRSGGDQPQHF.

The J gene is TRBJ1-2, the V gene TRBV5-6; 11 bases map to TRBD1. The V segment lost 4 bases and the J segment 0 bases; nucleotides outside the gene matches: 5. Germline CDR1 SGHDT, CDR2 YYEEEE. The CDR3 consists of 16 residues. CDR3 bases: TGTGCCAGCAGCGGGACAGGGGGGTGGACTAACTATGGCTACACCTTC. This sequence encodes CASSGTGGWTNYGYTF.

The gene calls are TRBV11-2 and TRBJ1-2; D gene unclear. Germline values: CDR1 SGHAT, CDR2 FQNNGV. There are 16 residues in the CDR3. With 1 base removed from V and 4 bases from J, the gap between germline ends came to 16 bases. The CDR3 bases are TGTGCCAGCAGCTTAGGGCAGCACCTAAACTTCTATGGCTACACCTTC. This gives the protein CASSLGQHLNFYGYTF.

The chain is built from TRBV6-2 or TRBV6-3 and TRBJ1-5, with a possible D match to TRBD1 (6 bases). There are 16 residues in the CDR3. Germline assignment: CDR1 MNHEY and CDR2 SVGEGT. V lost 6 bases and J 1 base, leaving 16 bases between the germline ends. CDR3 nucleotide sequence: TGTGCCAGCAGAAAAATTGGGGGGGCAAGCAATCAGCCCCAGCATTTT. Residues: CASRKIGGASNQPQHF.

The chain combines TRBV6-1 with TRBJ1-3; possible D gene TRBD1, 6 bases. The CDR3 length is 15 residues. With 2 bases removed from V and 0 bases from J, the gap between germline ends came to 8 bases. Germline values: CDR1 MNHNS, CDR2 SASEGT. This CDR3 reads CASSEPGVSGNTIYF. As DNA, the CDR3 is TGTGCCAGCAGTGAACCAGGGGTCTCTGGAAACACCATATATTTT.

About this clonotype itself: A much larger clone lies a single base off, so this may be a read error. This chain connects TRBV12-3 or TRBV12-4 to TRBJ1-2; TRBD1 agrees at 9 bases. This CDR3 has 15 residues. DNA for the CDR3: TGTGTCAGCAGTTTTGGGACAGGGACGGCCGGTGGCTACACCTTC. Protein: CVSSFGTGTAGGYTF.

This clonotype was seen at least ten times. This sequence joins TRBV12-3 or TRBV12-4 and TRBJ1-2; weak D call: TRBD1 (5 bases). Trimming took off 1 base at V and 2 bases at J, with 8 bases between the two ends. The CDR3 spans 14 residues. The CDR3 region has the DNA TGTGCCAGCAGTTTAGGAGGGGAGAACTATGGCTACACCTTC. Translating gives CASSLGGENYGYTF.

The rearrangement uses TRBV29-1 and TRBJ1-5, with 8 bases identical to TRBD1. The germline CDR1 and CDR2 sequences are SQVTM and ANQGSEA. V was pared by 7 bases and J by 6 bases, with 8 bases of the junction left unmatched. The CDR3 has 13 residues. CDR3 residues: CSGGPGGSQPQHF. The CDR3 DNA follows: TGCAGCGGTGGGCCAGGGGGCTCTCAGCCCCAGCATTTT.